The clone carrying this T cell receptor beta chain was counted once. Data came from immunoSEQ multiplex PCR; TCRdb stores just in-frame clones and leaves some out. The sample shows some 42,000 clones, 85% of them seen only once. This specimen belongs to a study of blood T cell repertoires in COVID-19. Germline loops: CDR1 SGHNT, CDR2 YYREEE (reference sequence). Trimming took off 2 bases at V and 5 bases at J, with 13 bases between the two ends. The CDR3 runs 14 residues. The sequence was collected from a man aged 50 to 59 with active COVID-19. The chain couples TRBV5-4 to TRBJ2-5; a weak D match, TRBD2 (5 bases). Sequenced input: peripheral blood. CDR3 sequence (DNA): TGTGCCAGCAGCTTACGGGGTGGTCTGGAGACCCAGTACTTC. This gives the protein CASSLRGGLETQYF.